This T cell receptor (beta chain) was recovered during a study of OX40 agonist ivuxolimab in advanced cancers. Concerning the study at large: Ivuxolimab was an agonistic, fully human IgG2 monoclonal antibody directed against OX40 (CD134), a costimulatory receptor. Intravenous ivuxolimab was administered to patients every 2 weeks at six dose levels: 0.01, 0.1, 0.3, 1.5, 3 and 10 mg/kg. Among the approximately 54 dose-escalation patients, about 20 had hepatocellular carcinoma, some 15 melanoma, 9 renal cell carcinoma and 9 head and neck cancer. In the dose-escalation cohort, roughly 82% of patients were male, and the mean age was roughly 60 years with a range of roughly 20 to 80. Patients were allowed to have had prior anti-PD-1, anti-PD-L1 or anti-CTLA-4 therapy, and approximately 37% of the dose-escalation patients had been treated with checkpoint inhibitors. Partial responses were achieved by three dose-escalation patients, of whom one had hepatocellular carcinoma and two had cutaneous melanoma. Peripheral TCRbeta sequencing was intended to test whether TCR sequence diversity was altered and clonal T-cell expansion was caused by ivuxolimab. The paper reports the monotherapy dose-escalation portion (N of about 47 patients) of the phase I ivuxolimab trial.

Between the V and J ends, shortened by 3 bases and 2 bases respectively, the junction contains 22 bases. From the germline V gene (reference sequence), CDR1 is LNHDA and CDR2 is SQIVND. The CDR3 holds 18 amino acids from the cysteine to the phenylalanine. Kept here is only the CDR3 DNA, which spans 54 bases and is read in frame from base 1. In regard to this clone: Its antigen remains unidentified. The input lacks base qualities; no much larger clone sits a single base away.

Genomic DNA was extracted from sorted cells for sequencing of the TCRbeta CDR3 region. TCRbeta CDR3 regions were sequenced using the immunoSEQ Assay. TCRdb mirrors the immuneACCESS table, restricted to in-frame sequences. Some clones are absent from its copies; in checked studies, under half trace to an unresolved V gene, and the reason for the others is unknown. The sample data list tens of thousands of clones, and approximately 86% of these were observed just once. Of the sample, approximately 0.63% falls within the top ten clones. General conclusions and limits of the study: On average, CD8+ T cells showed more expanded clones than CD4+ T cells after ivuxolimab. In the 0.1-3.0 mg/kg groups, partial responders were among the patients with the lowest normalized peripheral clonal expansion, particularly in CD8+ T cells. Low levels of normalized T-cell clonal expansion were also seen in some nonresponding patients. At doses of 0.1 to 3.0 mg/kg, clonal expansion of both CD4+ and CD8+ T cells in blood was seen between baseline and week 6. The antigen specificity of the peripheral T cells that underwent clonal expansion was not determined.

The trial excluded patients who had a history of autoimmune disease or who were on systemic immunosuppression. In every dose cohort, peripheral blood was drawn for TCR sequencing at baseline, cycle 4 day 1, and cycle 7 day 1. The samples were drawn from a first-in-human, open-label, multicenter phase I dose-escalation trial of ivuxolimab. The trial enrolled adults with locally advanced or metastatic head and neck squamous cell, hepatocellular, melanoma or renal cell carcinoma. Before TCR sequencing, CD4+ and CD8+ T cells were separately sorted from peripheral blood. Recombination connected TRBV19 to TRBJ1-2; the D region possibly corresponds to TRBD1 (6 bases align). The TCR comes from an adult with an advanced solid tumor such as melanoma, head and neck, liver or kidney cancer. Sequences were derived from CD4+ or CD8+ T cells sorted from blood, sampled in a trial of the OX40 agonist ivuxolimab. The CDR3 here reads CASSIPRGASVINYGYTF. The DNA is as follows: TGTGCCAGTAGTATTCCGCGGGGGGCTTCAGTCATAAACTATGGCTACACCTTC.